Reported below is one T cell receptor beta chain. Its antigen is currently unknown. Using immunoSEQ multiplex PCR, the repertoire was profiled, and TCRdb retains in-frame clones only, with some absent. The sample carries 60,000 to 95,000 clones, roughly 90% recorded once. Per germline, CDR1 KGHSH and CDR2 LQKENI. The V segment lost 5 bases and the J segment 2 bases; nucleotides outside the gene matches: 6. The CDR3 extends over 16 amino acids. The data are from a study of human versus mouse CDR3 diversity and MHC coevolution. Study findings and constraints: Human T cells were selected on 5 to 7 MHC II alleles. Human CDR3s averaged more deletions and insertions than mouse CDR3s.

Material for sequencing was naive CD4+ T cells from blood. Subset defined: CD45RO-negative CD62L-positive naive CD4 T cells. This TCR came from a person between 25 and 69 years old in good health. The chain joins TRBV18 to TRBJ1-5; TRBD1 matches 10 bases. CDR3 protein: CASSSTGTGGNQPQHF. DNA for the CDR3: TGTGCCAGCTCATCCACCGGGACAGGGGGCAATCAGCCCCAGCATTTT.